These 3 T cell receptor beta chains came from one sample sequenced in a study of spatial heterogeneity in lung cancer. Study-wide points: Tumors with more nonsynonymous mutations had more expanded intratumoral alpha and beta TCRs.

Time point of the sample: sample taken at primary tumor resection. TCRdb passed the 5' RACE reads through MiXCR, listing each CDR3 protein once. The sample shows 15,000 to 20,000 distinct CDR3 sequences, 8.5% to 10% of them seen only once. These receptors' antigens are unknown. The source was lung tumor tissue, collected at surgery. All receptors derive from a female donor with early-stage non-small cell lung cancer.

By sample share, this clonotype is medium-sized. This beta chain appears as a stray read in a library generated for alpha chains; its size is not informative. The J gene is TRBJ2-2, the V gene TRBV12-5, with D possibly being TRBD2 (5 bases). Trimming cost V 9 bases and J 7 bases, with 15 bases left between them. The germline V gene has CDR1 LGHNT and CDR2 FRNRAP. This CDR3 spans 13 amino acids. Written as DNA, the CDR3 is TGTGCTAGCGCACCCGTGGCGGGCGGGGAGCTGTTTTTT. Protein sequence: CASAPVAGGELFF. Combining the CDR3 with reference TRBV12-5 and TRBJ2-2 gives the whole variable domain DARVTQTPRHKVTEMGQEVTMRCQPILGHNTVFWYRQTMMQGLELLAYFRNRAPLDDSGMPKDRFSAEMPDATLATLKIQPSEPRDSAVYFCASAPVAGGELFFGEGSRLTVL.

This clonotype was counted only a few times. As an off-target read in a library built for alpha chains, this beta chain has a frequency of little significance. The CDR3 DNA reads TGCGCCAGCAGCGTGGACGGACAGAACACCGGGGAGCTGTTTTTT. Protein product: CASSVDGQNTGELFF. The chain employs TRBV5-1 and TRBJ2-2, with TRBD1 as a possible D gene (5 bases). CDR1 is SGHRS, CDR2 YFSETQ, per germline. The CDR3 sequence is 15 residues long. V was pared by 4 bases and J by 1 base, with 11 bases between. Full variable domain (remainder filled in from reference TRBV5-1 and TRBJ2-2): KAGVTQTPRYLIKTRGQQVTLSCSPISGHRSVSWYQQTPGQGLQFLFEYFSETQRNKGNFPGRFSGRQFSNSRSEMNVSTLELGDSALYLCASSVDGQNTGELFFGEGSRLTVL.

In its sample, this clonotype ranks as medium-sized. Since the library was made to target alpha chains, this beta chain is a stray read and its abundance is not meaningful. The rearrangement links TRBV7-3 to TRBJ2-1; TRBD2 aligns across 12 bases. This CDR3 region has 15 residues. Germline V CDR1 and CDR2: SGHTA, FQGTGA. V gave up 6 bases and J gave up 2 bases; unmatched junction bases: 2. The chain's CDR3 is CASSPSGGAYNEQFF. The CDR3 DNA reads TGTGCCAGCAGTCCTAGCGGGGGGGCCTACAATGAGCAGTTCTTC.